The present T cell receptor (beta chain) was sequenced within a study of Ad26.COV2.S vaccination and SARS-CoV-2 variants. Study background: Ad26.COV2.S given intramuscularly, once or twice 56 days apart.

This clone has only a few counts. Its specificity is unknown. Study-wide findings and caveats: Placebo and vaccine recipients had non-spike TCR breadth that was similar.

Noted treatment: 15 to 20 received Ad26.COV2.S at low or high dose, single or two shots; five or six received placebo; per-sample allocation not given. Day 63 after the first vaccine or placebo injection was the time point for sampling. Whoever gave the sample was an adult aged 18-55 years in Boston. Measured with immunoSEQ multiplex PCR; TCRdb has only the in-frame clones, and not every one. Of around 380,000 clones in the sample, 75% to 90% are singletons; the top ten hold more than 3%. The TCR sequence derives from a person between 18 and 65 years old who received the Ad26.COV2.S COVID-19 vaccine or a placebo. Sequences were derived from peripheral blood, sampled in a trial of Ad26.COV2.S vaccine versus placebo.

CDR3 DNA: TGTGCCAGTAGCATCCGACATACCGGGGGGACAGCTGGAAACACCATATATTTT. The encoded protein is CASSIRHTGGTAGNTIYF. This rearrangement joins TRBV19 to TRBJ1-3; 7 positions match TRBD1. Trimming took 6 bases from V and 2 from J; bases not matched to a gene: 16. CDR1 and CDR2 (germline): LNHDA, SQIVND (reference sequence). The CDR3 runs 18 residues.